The rows below give T cell receptor beta chains drawn from one sample of a study of glioma-infiltrating T cells after dendritic cell vaccination. Sequencing used immunoSEQ multiplex PCR; TCRdb keeps in-frame clones, though not all of them. The repertoire consists of approximately 91,000 clones, with 75% to 85% occurring once and the leading ten covering over 2%. Sequencing used blood, obtained after dendritic cell vaccination. Receptors were obtained from a human donor with glioblastoma. CDR3s leave out the opening cysteine and the closing phenylalanine or tryptophan.

v_gene	j_gene	CDR3aa
TRBV7-2	TRBJ2-7	ASRAGQGGEQY
TRBV19	TRBJ2-1	ASSPGSWTSGRNEQF
TRBV5-6	TRBJ1-2	ASSPTGTGYGYT
TRBV21-1	TRBJ2-2	ARTGTGGTGELF
TRBV5-1	TRBJ2-1	ASSRQFGPNSYNEQF
TRBV5-6	TRBJ2-7	ASSPQGVLDRGFSYEQY
TRBV29-1	TRBJ2-1	SVVPTQGWEYNEQF
TRBV7-2	TRBJ2-1	ASSLGVDRGDEQF
TRBV9	TRBJ2-3	ASTNGGNWGPDTQY
TRBV7-8	TRBJ1-6	ASSPAHTDNSPLH
TRBV6-5	TRBJ2-5	ASSYRSDRGVGTQY
TRBV6-1	TRBJ1-5	ASSENRGNQPQH
TRBV2	TRBJ2-1	ASSEWWSNEQF
TRBV7-2	TRBJ1-5	ASSLATGVGQPQH
TRBV15	TRBJ2-1	ATSRREGEQF
TRBV7-8	TRBJ2-5	ASSPQTGGPGETQY
TRBV5-1	TRBJ2-5	ASSPRTSGGETQY
TRBV4-1	TRBJ2-7	ASKLGTSAPFHEQY
TRBV11-3	TRBJ2-3	ASSLARSEGAHSSTDTQY
TRBV10-1	TRBJ2-5	ASSETGRPQETQY
TRBV6-1	TRBJ2-1	ASTWSGDNEQF
TRBV20-1	TRBJ2-5	SAMTRETQY
TRBV29-1	TRBJ2-3	SSDRSTDTQY
TRBV13	TRBJ1-4	ASSSPLDGINEKLF
TRBV2	TRBJ1-5	ASSGTGGEQPQH
TRBV27	TRBJ1-2	ASSHRQGAYGYT
TRBV21-1	TRBJ2-1	ASSKGLTSGGHYNEQF
TRBV5-1	TRBJ1-3	ASSLGQGAAGNTIY